Listed below are T cell receptor beta chains from one sample, sequenced in a study of cytomegalovirus exposure and HLA in healthy donors. This table comes from immunoSEQ multiplex PCR, and its TCRdb copy is limited to in-frame clones, with some not included. The sample lists 80,000 to 100,000 clones; around four fifths were seen once. The sample comprised PBMCs. Source of these receptors: a young man in good health and CMV-seronegative. Each CDR3 is given with its conserved first and last residue. D genes are given only for firm matches. Clone sizes are given selectively: once, few, many, or a class where the clone is expanded.

V	J	size	D	CDR3	DNA
TRBV30	TRBJ1-2	few	NA	CAWSVRGVPQWGYTF	TGTGCCTGGAGTGTACGGGGGGTCCCCCAATGGGGCTACACCTTC
TRBV19	TRBJ1-1	few	NA	CASSTQASEAFF	TGTGCCAGTAGTACACAGGCAAGTGAAGCTTTCTTT
TRBV25-1	TRBJ2-7	few	TRBD2	CASSDPGTTFSYEQYF	TGTGCCAGCAGTGATCCTGGGACTACTTTTTCCTACGAGCAGTACTTC
TRBV19	TRBJ1-2	NA	TRBD1	CASSRTGREDYGYTF	TGTGCCAGTAGTAGGACAGGGCGAGAGGACTATGGCTACACCTTC
TRBV18	TRBJ2-7	NA	TRBD1	CASSPLAGTGLNEQYF	TGTGCCAGCTCACCCCTTGCCGGGACAGGGTTGAACGAGCAGTACTTC
TRBV5-6	TRBJ1-1	NA	NA	CASSTGPGTEAFF	TGTGCCAGCAGCACCGGTCCGGGCACTGAAGCTTTCTTT
TRBV6-5	TRBJ1-1	NA	TRBD1	CASRQGQANTEAFF	TGTGCCAGCAGGCAGGGACAGGCAAACACTGAAGCTTTCTTT
TRBV5-1	TRBJ2-1	NA	NA	CASSLAGDPYNEQFF	TGCGCCAGCAGCTTGGCGGGTGACCCCTACAATGAGCAGTTCTTC
TRBV5-8	TRBJ2-5	NA	TRBD1	CASSRRDRQETQYF	TGTGCCAGCAGCAGACGGGACAGACAAGAGACCCAGTACTTC
TRBV10-2	TRBJ2-3	few	TRBD2	CASSYAIAGASTDTQYF	TGCGCCAGCAGCTACGCCATAGCGGGAGCAAGCACAGATACGCAGTATTTT
TRBV5-6	TRBJ1-3	once	NA	CASSLQGGNTIYF	TGTGCCAGCAGCTTGCAGGGGGGAAACACCATATATTTT
TRBV2	TRBJ1-1	NA	NA	CASSDGGAGLLAFF	TGTGCCAGCAGTGATGGGGGCGCAGGGCTGTTGGCTTTCTTT
TRBV21-1	TRBJ1-1	NA	NA	CASRVSGGSEAFF	TGTGCCAGCAGGGTCAGTGGGGGGAGTGAAGCTTTCTTT
TRBV7-8	TRBJ1-2	once	NA	CASSLESGWSSSGGYTF	TGTGCCAGCAGCTTAGAGTCCGGTTGGTCTTCGTCGGGAGGCTACACCTTC
TRBV19	TRBJ2-7	NA	TRBD1	CASSIRTGSSYEQYF	TGTGCCAGTAGTATCCGGACAGGGAGCTCCTACGAGCAGTACTTC
TRBV10-3	TRBJ1-1	NA	TRBD1	CAISESLVDRVNTEAFF	TGTGCCATCAGTGAGTCGCTGGTCGACAGGGTGAACACTGAAGCTTTCTTT
TRBV19	TRBJ1-6	few	TRBD1	CASSLPGQGNSPLHF	TGTGCCAGTAGTCTTCCAGGACAGGGGAATTCACCCCTCCACTTT
TRBV5-1	TRBJ1-5	NA	NA	CASSLEVGRNQPQHF	TGCGCCAGCAGCTTGGAGGTGGGGCGGAATCAGCCCCAGCATTTT
TRBV27	TRBJ1-6	NA	NA	CASSLVGGAQSPLHF	TGTGCCAGCAGCTTGGTTGGGGGGGCGCAGTCACCCCTCCACTTT
TRBV4-1	TRBJ2-2	NA	TRBD2	CASSLAGTSGGAIGELFF	TGCGCCAGCAGCCTCGCCGGGACTAGCGGGGGGGCGATCGGGGAGCTGTTTTTT
TRBV5-1	TRBJ2-5	NA	TRBD2	CASSPAGEGETQYF	TGCGCCAGCAGCCCAGCGGGAGAGGGGGAGACCCAGTACTTC
TRBV4-1	TRBJ2-5	NA	NA	CASSARTSQETQYF	TGCGCCAGCAGCGCCCGGACAAGCCAAGAGACCCAGTACTTC
TRBV5-1	TRBJ1-1	NA	TRBD1	CASRVTGDTEAFF	TGCGCCAGCAGAGTCACAGGGGACACTGAAGCTTTCTTT
TRBV29-1	TRBJ2-2	NA	NA	CSVRQAPNTGELFF	TGCAGCGTTAGACAGGCCCCGAACACCGGGGAGCTGTTTTTT
TRBV5-6	TRBJ1-3	NA	NA	CASSLTGSGNTIYF	TGTGCCAGCAGCTTGACAGGGTCGGGGAACACCATATATTTT
TRBV5-1	TRBJ2-7	NA	TRBD2	CASSVLAGGPYEQYF	TGCGCCAGCAGCGTACTAGCGGGGGGTCCCTACGAGCAGTACTTC
TRBV25-1	TRBJ1-1	NA	TRBD1	CASSGQGAGDTEAFF	TGTGCCAGCAGTGGACAGGGGGCTGGTGACACTGAAGCTTTCTTT
TRBV28	TRBJ2-2	few	NA	CASSFRGTYTGELFF	TGTGCCAGCAGTTTCCGCGGGACTTACACCGGGGAGCTGTTTTTT
TRBV5-1	TRBJ2-5	NA	TRBD2	CASSQSGTSGFQETQYF	TGCGCCAGCAGCCAATCCGGGACTAGCGGGTTTCAAGAGACCCAGTACTTC
TRBV30	TRBJ1-1	few	TRBD1	CAWMGQANTEAFF	TGTGCCTGGATGGGACAGGCAAACACTGAAGCTTTCTTT
TRBV30	TRBJ2-1	once	NA	CAWSVGGIKNEQFF	TGTGCCTGGAGTGTAGGAGGGATTAAGAATGAGCAGTTCTTC
TRBV18	TRBJ1-4	NA	NA	CASSSTDNEKLFF	TGTGCCAGCTCTTCGACAGACAATGAAAAACTGTTTTTT
TRBV5-4	TRBJ2-7	NA	NA	CASSLRGSYEQYF	TGTGCCAGCAGCTTGAGGGGTTCCTACGAGCAGTACTTC
TRBV4-3	TRBJ1-5	few	NA	CASSQVKGNQPQHF	TGCGCCAGCAGCCAAGTAAAGGGGAATCAGCCCCAGCATTTT
TRBV11-1	TRBJ2-3	NA	NA	CASSLGFQGYQDTQYF	TGTGCCAGCAGCTTAGGGTTCCAGGGGTATCAAGATACGCAGTATTTT
TRBV28	TRBJ2-3	NA	NA	CASSLSVPPDTQYF	TGTGCCAGCAGTTTATCCGTTCCTCCAGATACGCAGTATTTT
TRBV9	TRBJ1-5	NA	TRBD1	CASSPSGQGNQPQHF	TGTGCCAGCAGCCCCTCCGGACAGGGTAATCAGCCCCAGCATTTT
TRBV4-1	TRBJ1-1	NA	NA	CASSQTTLGNTEAFF	TGCGCCAGCAGCCAGACTACGCTGGGGAACACTGAAGCTTTCTTT
TRBV6-5	TRBJ2-7	NA	NA	CASSFSGSLYEQYF	TGTGCCAGCAGTTTTTCCGGGTCCCTCTACGAGCAGTACTTC
TRBV30	TRBJ2-3	NA	TRBD2	CAWRTPGTSGSTDTQYF	TGTGCCTGGAGGACCCCTGGGACTAGCGGGAGTACAGATACGCAGTATTTT
TRBV19	TRBJ2-3	NA	TRBD2	CASSTLAGGSPTQYF	TGTGCCAGTAGTACACTAGCGGGGGGCTCTCCTACGCAGTATTTT
TRBV6-5	TRBJ1-1	few	NA	CASTLRTANTEAFF	TGTGCCAGCACCCTTCGGACAGCGAACACTGAAGCTTTCTTT
TRBV2	TRBJ2-3	few	NA	CASSTPRATRSTDTQYF	TGTGCCAGCAGTACCCCCCGGGCTACTAGAAGCACAGATACGCAGTATTTT
TRBV7-3	TRBJ2-2	NA	TRBD2	CASGLAGGRTGELFF	TGTGCCAGTGGCTTAGCGGGGGGGCGCACCGGGGAGCTGTTTTTT
TRBV18	TRBJ2-2	NA	TRBD2	CASSPPGLAGGLTGELFF	TGTGCCAGCTCACCGCCGGGACTAGCGGGGGGCCTCACCGGGGAGCTGTTTTTT